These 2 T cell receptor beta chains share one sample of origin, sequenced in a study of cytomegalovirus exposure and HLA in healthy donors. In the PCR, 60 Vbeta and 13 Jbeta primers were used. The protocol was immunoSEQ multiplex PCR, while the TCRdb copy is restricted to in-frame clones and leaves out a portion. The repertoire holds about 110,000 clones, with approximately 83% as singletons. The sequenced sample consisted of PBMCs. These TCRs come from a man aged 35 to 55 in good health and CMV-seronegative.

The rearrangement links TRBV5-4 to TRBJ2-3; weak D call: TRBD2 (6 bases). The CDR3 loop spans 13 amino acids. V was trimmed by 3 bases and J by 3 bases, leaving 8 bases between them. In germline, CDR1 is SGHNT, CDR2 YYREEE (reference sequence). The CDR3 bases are TGTGCCAGCAGCTGGGGGACTACAGATACGCAGTATTTT. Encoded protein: CASSWGTTDTQYF.

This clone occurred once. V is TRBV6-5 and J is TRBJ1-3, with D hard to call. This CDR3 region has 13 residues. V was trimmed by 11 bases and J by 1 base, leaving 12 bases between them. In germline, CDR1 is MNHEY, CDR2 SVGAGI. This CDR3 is CAARPGSGNTIYF. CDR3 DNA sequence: TGTGCCGCCCGACCGGGTTCTGGAAACACCATATATTTT.